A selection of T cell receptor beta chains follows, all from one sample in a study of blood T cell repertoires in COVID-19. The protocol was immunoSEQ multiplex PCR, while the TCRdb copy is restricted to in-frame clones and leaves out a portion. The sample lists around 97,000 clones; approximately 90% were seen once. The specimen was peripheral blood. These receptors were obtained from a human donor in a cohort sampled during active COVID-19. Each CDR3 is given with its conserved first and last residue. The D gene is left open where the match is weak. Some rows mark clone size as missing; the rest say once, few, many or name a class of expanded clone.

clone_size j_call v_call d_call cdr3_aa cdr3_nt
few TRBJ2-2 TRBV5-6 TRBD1 CASSLVGQGERTGELFF TGTGCCAGCAGCTTGGTGGGACAGGGAGAGAGGACCGGGGAGCTGTTTTTT
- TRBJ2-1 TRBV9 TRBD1 CASSGPGQGLNEQFF TGTGCCAGCAGCGGCCCGGGACAGGGTCTTAATGAGCAGTTCTTC
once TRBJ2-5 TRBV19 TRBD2 CASSGSGGQGETQYF TGTGCCAGTAGTGGTAGCGGGGGCCAAGGAGAGACCCAGTACTTC
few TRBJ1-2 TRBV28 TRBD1 CASSAGQGSYGYTF TGTGCCAGCAGTGCGGGACAGGGGAGTTATGGCTACACCTTC
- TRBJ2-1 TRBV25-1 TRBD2 CASSEPSGRAGEQFF TGTGCCAGCAGTGAACCTAGCGGGAGGGCCGGTGAGCAGTTCTTC
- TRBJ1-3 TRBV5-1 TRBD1 CASSLKTGGSGNTIYF TGCGCCAGCAGCTTGAAGACAGGGGGCTCTGGAAACACCATATATTTT
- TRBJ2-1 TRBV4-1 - CASSQDSRSFYEQFF TGCGCCAGCAGCCAAGATTCGAGGAGTTTCTATGAGCAGTTCTTC
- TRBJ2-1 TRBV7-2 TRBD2 CASSLFEGRASNEQFF TGTGCCAGCAGCCTATTTGAAGGGAGGGCCAGCAATGAGCAGTTCTTC
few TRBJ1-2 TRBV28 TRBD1 CASSLTGDYGYTF TGTGCCAGCAGTTTGACAGGGGACTATGGCTACACCTTC
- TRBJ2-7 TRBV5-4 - CASSWGQGYEQYF TGTGCCAGCAGCTGGGGACAAGGCTACGAGCAGTACTTC
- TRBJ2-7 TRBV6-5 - CASSYGRVKTYEQYF TGTGCCAGCAGTTATGGCAGGGTTAAAACCTACGAGCAGTACTTC
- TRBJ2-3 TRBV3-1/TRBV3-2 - CASSWGRRGTDTQYF TGTGCCAGCAGCTGGGGGCGCCGAGGCACAGATACGCAGTATTTT
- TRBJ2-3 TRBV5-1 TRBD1 CASNTGDITDTQYF TGCGCCAGCAATACAGGGGATATCACAGATACGCAGTATTTT
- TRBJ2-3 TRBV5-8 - CASSFLEVDTQYF TGTGCCAGCAGTTTCTTAGAAGTGGATACGCAGTATTTT
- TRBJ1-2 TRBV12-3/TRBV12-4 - CASSWHRNYGYTF TGTGCCAGCAGCTGGCACCGTAACTATGGCTACACCTTC
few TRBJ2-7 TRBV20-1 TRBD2 CSASSPGLAFSYEQYF TGCAGTGCTAGTTCGCCGGGACTAGCTTTCTCCTACGAGCAGTACTTC
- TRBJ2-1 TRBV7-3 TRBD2 CASSPTGGSNEQFF TGTGCCAGCAGTCCTACGGGGGGGTCCAATGAGCAGTTCTTC
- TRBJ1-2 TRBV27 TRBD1 CASGPGQGFYGYTF TGTGCCAGCGGTCCGGGACAGGGGTTCTATGGCTACACCTTC
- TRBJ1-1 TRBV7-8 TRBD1 CASSPDRGRGNTEAFF TGTGCCAGCAGCCCCGACAGGGGCCGAGGCAACACTGAAGCTTTCTTT
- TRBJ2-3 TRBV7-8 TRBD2 CASSSQGLAGSPSTDTQYF TGTGCCAGCAGCTCCCAGGGACTAGCGGGATCCCCTAGCACAGATACGCAGTATTTT
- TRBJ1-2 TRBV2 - CASSERGGKVNF TGTGCCAGCAGTGAGCGGGGCGGCAAAGTTAACTTC
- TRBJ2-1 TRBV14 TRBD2 CASSPLAGGPSEQFF TGTGCCAGCAGCCCCCTAGCGGGAGGGCCAAGTGAGCAGTTCTTC